The 15 T cell receptor beta chains below were found in one sample sequenced in a study of shared clonotypes between healthy human individuals. The method was immunoSEQ multiplex PCR; TCRdb's version includes in-frame clones alone and lacks a portion of them. This sample has 2 million to 2.5 million clones, with 90% to 96% found just once. Sequenced material: naive CD4+ T cells sorted from blood. The subset: CD45RA+ positively selected. All receptors derive from a man aged 18 to 35 in good health.

A single count supports this clone. The chain employs TRBV25-1 and TRBJ1-2; D is unresolved. This CDR3 has 11 amino acids. Germline CDR1 is MGHDK and CDR2 is SYGVNS. Trimming stripped 5 bases from V and 8 bases from J, with 9 bases between. This CDR3 reads CASSFTGGYTF. The CDR3 nucleotides read TGTGCCAGCAGTTTTACGGGGGGCTACACCTTC.

This chain joins TRBV29-1 and TRBJ1-2, with a weak D call TRBD1 (5 bases). This CDR3 is built from 11 residues. Germline CDR1 SQVTM, CDR2 ANQGSEA. V shed 6 bases and J shed 4 bases, with 9 bases lying between them. DNA for the CDR3: TGCAGCGTCGAGCAGGGCTATGGCTACACCTTC. It codes for CSVEQGYGYTF. The full variable domain, its missing parts supplied by reference TRBV29-1 and TRBJ1-2, is SAVISQKPSRDICQRGTSLTIQCQVDSQVTMMFWYRQQPGQSLTLIATANQGSEATYESGFVIDKFPISRPNLTFSTLTVSNMSPEDSSIYLCSVEQGYGYTFGSGTRLTVV.

The chain employs TRBV2 and TRBJ2-3; D ambiguous. This CDR3 contains 12 residues. V lost 2 bases to trimming and J lost 5 bases, with 5 bases between them. Germline V CDR1 and CDR2: SNHLY, FYNNEI. The CDR3 sequence is CASSESQDTQYF. The DNA of the CDR3 is TGTGCCAGCAGTGAATCGCAAGATACGCAGTATTTT.

For this clone: A read error may produce the germline difference seen at one junction end. V gene TRBV13 combines with J gene TRBJ2-2; the match to TRBD1 covers 7 bases. This CDR3 has 15 amino acids. Germline V CDR1 and CDR2: PRHDT, FYEKMQ (reference sequence). The chain's CDR3 is CASRLPGTVAGELFF. The CDR3 DNA sequence: TGTGCCAGCCGCTTACCCGGGACAGTCGCCGGGGAGCTGTTTTTT.

The chain joins TRBV28 to TRBJ1-1; D is unresolved. The germline CDR1 and CDR2 sequences are MDHEN and SYDVKM. The V gene lost 3 bases and the J gene lost 7 bases, with 12 bases spanning the gap. This CDR3 is 13 amino acids long. The CDR3 loop is CASSFGHLNEAFF. As DNA, the CDR3 is TGTGCCAGCAGTTTTGGGCACCTTAATGAAGCTTTCTTT.

The CDR3 sequence: CASGTFFDRGREALPGYTF. CDR3 DNA sequence: TGTGCCAGCGGAACTTTCTTCGACAGGGGGCGAGAAGCCCTTCCTGGCTACACCTTC. This rearrangement joins TRBV27 to TRBJ1-2; the match to TRBD1 covers 10 bases. V gave up 8 bases and J gave up 7 bases; unmatched junction bases: 25. CDR3 length: 19 residues. Per germline, CDR1 MNHEY and CDR2 SMNVEV (reference sequence).

This clone was counted a few times. This chain connects TRBV28 to TRBJ1-2, with D possibly TRBD1 on 6 matching bases. The CDR3 sequence is 12 residues long. The V gene's germline CDR1 is MDHEN and CDR2 SYDVKM. V was pared by 9 bases and J by 8 bases, with 16 bases between. Here the CDR3 reads CASTLGGSGYTF. In DNA form, the CDR3 reads TGTGCCAGTACCCTCGGGGGCTCGGGCTACACCTTC.

This clone was recorded once. J is TRBJ1-1 and V is TRBV6-5, with D possibly matching TRBD1 (6 bases). Germline V gene lookup returns CDR1 MNHEY and CDR2 SVGAGI. The germline V and J ends were trimmed by 1 base and 8 bases, with 11 bases remaining between them. The CDR3 runs to 13 residues. CDR3 amino acids: CASSYLTGTEAFF. DNA for the CDR3: TGTGCCAGCAGTTACTTGACCGGGACAGAAGCTTTCTTT.

A word on this clone: The same CDR3 also results from other DNA sequences found in this sample. This rearrangement joins TRBV29-1 to TRBJ2-7; D is unclear. CDR1 is SQVTM, CDR2 ANQGSEA, per germline. The CDR3 covers 11 residues. Trimming took 6 bases from V and 3 from J, leaving 9 bases between them. CDR3 nucleotides: TGCAGCGTGCAACAGAGCTACGAGCAGTACTTC. Its translation: CSVQQSYEQYF.

The J gene is TRBJ1-2, the V gene TRBV5-6, with 9 bases matching TRBD1. This CDR3 has 14 residues. The junction had 1 base not matched to a gene; V was cut back by 0 bases and J by 4 bases. Germline lookup yields CDR1 SGHDT and CDR2 YYEEEE. The CDR3 region is CASSLGGQGYGYTF. CDR3 nucleotides: TGTGCCAGCAGCTTGGGGGGACAGGGCTATGGCTACACCTTC.

CDR3 DNA sequence: TGCAGTGCTAGGGGGTGGTTCGAGCAGTACTTC. Protein sequence: CSARGWFEQYF. The chain has TRBV20-1 and TRBJ2-7; D not certain. In germline, CDR1 is DFQATT, CDR2 SNEGSKA (reference sequence). The ends were cut back, 3 bases at V and 6 bases at J, with 9 bases in the middle. The CDR3 has 11 residues.

The chain links TRBV2 to TRBJ2-2; D ambiguous. Germline assignment: CDR1 SNHLY and CDR2 FYNNEI. This CDR3 is built from 14 residues. The V gene lost 7 bases and the J gene lost 7 bases, with 16 bases spanning the gap. CDR3 sequence reads: CASISGRHGGELFF. The DNA of the CDR3 is TGTGCCAGCATCTCGGGCAGGCATGGCGGGGAGCTGTTTTTT.

V is TRBV4-1 and J is TRBJ1-4; D not resolved. The V end lost 1 base, the J end lost 5 bases, and 8 bases lay between the germline ends. Germline V gives CDR1 MGHRA, CDR2 YSYEKL. CDR3 size: 14 residues. As DNA, the CDR3 is TGCGCCAGCAGCCAAGGGCAGTTGAATGAAAAACTGTTTTTT. Protein product: CASSQGQLNEKLFF.

J is TRBJ1-2 and V is TRBV14, with D tentatively TRBD1 (5 bases). CDR3 length equals 13 residues. Germline V gene sequence: CDR1 SGHDN, CDR2 FVKESK. The V and J ends lost 0 bases and 4 bases respectively, with 6 bases between them. CDR3: CASSQEGPYGYTF. CDR3 in DNA: TGTGCCAGCAGCCAAGAGGGGCCCTATGGCTACACCTTC.

The chain employs TRBV6-1 and TRBJ2-1; D is unclear. Trimming shortened V by 4 bases and J by 10 bases, and 8 bases separated the two germline ends. Looked up from germline, CDR1 is MNHNS and CDR2 is SASEGT. The CDR3 runs 11 residues. As DNA, the CDR3 is TGTGCCAGCAGTGGGGTTGGGGAGCAGTTCTTC. This codes for CASSGVGEQFF.